One and the same sample provided the 20 T cell receptor beta chains below, sequenced in a study of blood T cell repertoires in COVID-19. The protocol was immunoSEQ multiplex PCR, while the TCRdb copy is restricted to in-frame clones and leaves out a portion. The sample carries under 150,000 clones, more than 80% recorded once. The sample comprised peripheral blood. The receptors stem from a woman aged 50 to 60 with acute or convalescent COVID-19.

The chain carries TRBV7-2 and TRBJ2-7; D gene ambiguous. The CDR3 is made up of 12 amino acids. Looked up from germline, CDR1 is SGHTA and CDR2 is FQGNSA. V lost 3 bases, J lost 3 bases, and 6 bases lay in between. This CDR3 reads CASSLSFYEQYF. In DNA, the CDR3 is TGTGCCAGCAGCTTGAGTTTCTACGAGCAGTACTTC.

The V gene is TRBV18, the J gene TRBJ2-2; weak D call: TRBD2 (5 bases). Per the germline V gene, CDR1 is KGHSH and CDR2 is LQKENI. This CDR3 has 15 amino acids. Deletions cut 2 bases from V and 4 bases from J, with 11 bases between. The CDR3 DNA sequence: TGTGCCAGCTCACCAATGGGGAGCTCCACCGGGGAGCTGTTTTTT. Residues: CASSPMGSSTGELFF.

This chain uses TRBV5-1 with TRBJ2-3; D possibly corresponds to TRBD1 (6 bases). Trimming pared 5 bases from V and 3 bases from J, leaving 16 bases between. Germline-derived CDR1 and CDR2 are SGHRS and YFSETQ. The CDR3 has 15 amino acids. CDR3 sequence reads: CASRGTSELTDTQYF. CDR3 nucleotide sequence: TGCGCCAGCAGGGGGACATCCGAATTGACAGATACGCAGTATTTT. The whole variable domain, filled in from reference TRBV5-1 and TRBJ2-3, reads KAGVTQTPRYLIKTRGQQVTLSCSPISGHRSVSWYQQTPGQGLQFLFEYFSETQRNKGNFPGRFSGRQFSNSRSEMNVSTLELGDSALYLCASRGTSELTDTQYFGPGTRLTVL.

The gene calls are TRBV6-1 and TRBJ1-6; TRBD1 aligns across 7 bases. The junction had 2 bases not matched to a gene; V was cut back by 1 base and J by 5 bases. Germline CDR1 is MNHNS and CDR2 is SASEGT. This CDR3 is 15 amino acids long. CDR3 sequence (DNA): TGTGCCAGCAGTGAAGAGGGGGCGGATAATTCACCCCTCCACTTT. It translates to CASSEEGADNSPLHF.

The chain joins TRBV5-4 to TRBJ2-1; TRBD1 agrees at 8 bases. V shed 5 bases and J 7 bases; nucleotides not matched to a gene: 8. Germline V gives CDR1 SGHNT, CDR2 YYREEE (reference sequence). The CDR3 extends over 14 amino acids. This CDR3 reads CASRSDRDGNEQFF. CDR3 bases: TGTGCCAGCAGGTCGGACAGGGATGGTAATGAGCAGTTCTTC.

V and J are TRBV6-2 or TRBV6-3 and TRBJ2-3; TRBD2 matches 12 bases. The germline V gene encodes CDR1 MNHEY and CDR2 SVGEGT. The junction had 3 bases not matched to a gene; V was cut back by 2 bases and J by 6 bases. CDR3 length equals 15 residues. The CDR3 nucleotides read TGTGCCAGCAGTTACCCCACTAGCGGGAGGGATACGCAGTATTTT. It encodes CASSYPTSGRDTQYF.

The V and J genes are TRBV28 and TRBJ1-5, with D uncertain. The CDR3 is 15 amino acids. Trimming took 5 bases from V and 5 from J, leaving 16 bases between them. Germline CDR1 and CDR2: MDHEN and SYDVKM. The chain's CDR3 is CASSPSGSADQPQHF. CDR3 nucleotides: TGTGCCAGCAGTCCCTCTGGCTCTGCGGATCAGCCCCAGCATTTT. Complete variable domain (other parts from reference TRBV28 and TRBJ1-5): DVKVTQSSRYLVKRTGEKVFLECVQDMDHENMFWYRQDPGLGLRLIYFSYDVKMKEKGDIPEGYSVSREKKERFSLILESASTNQTSMYLCASSPSGSADQPQHFGDGTRLSIL.

The V call is TRBV7-2, the J call TRBJ2-3, with TRBD2 matching 8 bases. V lost 4 bases, J lost 2 bases, and 5 bases stayed unmatched. CDR3 length: 15 residues. From germline, CDR1 is SGHTA and CDR2 FQGNSA. The CDR3 DNA reads as TGTGCCAGCAGCTCCGGGGGGGCCCTCACAGATACGCAGTATTTT. Its translation is CASSSGGALTDTQYF. The full variable domain, with the rest looked up from reference TRBV7-2 and TRBJ2-3, is GAGVSQSPSNKVTEKGKDVELRCDPISGHTALYWYRQSLGQGLEFLIYFQGNSAPDKSGLPSDRFSAERTGGSVSTLTIQRTQQEDSAVYLCASSSGGALTDTQYFGPGTRLTVL.

The genes are TRBV28 and TRBJ1-5; no firm D call. The ends were cut back, 2 bases at V and 5 bases at J, with 13 bases in the middle. Germline CDR1 and CDR2: MDHEN and SYDVKM. CDR3 size: 15 residues. The CDR3 DNA sequence: TGTGCCAGCAGTTTAGAGAGGGAATGGCATCAGCCCCAGCATTTT. Translation: CASSLEREWHQPQHF.

The J gene is TRBJ2-7, the V gene TRBV27; D not certain. This CDR3 spans 13 amino acids. Germline CDR1 MNHEY, CDR2 SMNVEV (reference sequence). Trimming cost V 0 bases and J 7 bases, with 10 bases left between them. The CDR3 region has the DNA TGTGCCAGCAGTTTATCGGGCAGTGGGGAGCAGTACTTC. It specifies CASSLSGSGEQYF.

The chain combines TRBV5-1 with TRBJ1-6; the match to TRBD1 covers 10 bases. In germline, CDR1 is SGHRS, CDR2 YFSETQ. The CDR3 extends over 15 amino acids. V gave up 3 bases and J gave up 7 bases; unmatched junction bases: 4. The CDR3, as DNA: TGCGCCAGCAGCTCGCGACAGGGGGCAAATTCACCCCTCCACTTT. Residues: CASSSRQGANSPLHF.

The chain recombines TRBV9 with TRBJ2-3; tentatively, D is TRBD2 (6 bases). V was cut by 0 bases and J by 4 bases, with 15 bases left in between. Germline V gene sequence: CDR1 SGDLS, CDR2 YYNGEE. The CDR3 runs 16 residues. The DNA for the CDR3 is TGTGCCAGCAGCGTAGGGCTAGCGATAACCGCAGATACGCAGTATTTT. It is translated as CASSVGLAITADTQYF.

This chain uses TRBV9 with TRBJ1-4; possibly TRBD1 for D (5 bases). This CDR3 comprises 15 residues. Germline V gene data show CDR1 as SGDLS and CDR2 as YYNGEE. V was clipped by 0 bases and J by 8 bases, with 14 bases between them. The CDR3 protein is CASSVAGQGGEKLFF. The DNA of the CDR3 is TGTGCCAGCAGCGTAGCTGGTCAGGGAGGAGAAAAACTGTTTTTT. Full variable domain (outside the CDR3, taken from reference TRBV9 and TRBJ1-4): DSGVTQTPKHLITATGQRVTLRCSPRSGDLSVYWYQQSLDQGLQFLIQYYNGEERAKGNILERFSAQQFPDLHSELNLSSLELGDSALYFCASSVAGQGGEKLFFGSGTQLSVL.

In its sample, this clone was seen once. V and J are TRBV5-4 and TRBJ1-1; D call uncertain. The germline V and J ends were trimmed by 1 base and 2 bases, with 6 bases remaining between them. The CDR3 is 13 amino acids. Germline V gene sequence: CDR1 SGHNT, CDR2 YYREEE (reference sequence). DNA for the CDR3: TGTGCCAGCAGCTTGACAGCAAACACTGAAGCTTTCTTT. It translates to CASSLTANTEAFF.

The rearrangement joins TRBV12-5 to TRBJ1-1; TRBD1 matches 7 bases. The V gene's germline CDR1 is LGHNT and CDR2 FRNRAP. Unmatched junction bases numbered 6, after V lost 1 base and J lost 1 base. The CDR3 sequence is 16 residues long. Here the CDR3 reads CASGLELQGPNTEAFF. The DNA of the CDR3 is TGTGCTAGTGGTTTGGAACTACAGGGGCCGAACACTGAAGCTTTCTTT.

This rearrangement joins TRBV19 to TRBJ2-6, with a tentative D call TRBD1 (5 bases). Germline V gene lookup returns CDR1 LNHDA and CDR2 SQIVND (reference sequence). This CDR3 comprises 15 residues. Trimming took off 11 bases at V and 1 base at J, with 15 bases between the two ends. The CDR3 DNA is TGTGCCTCCAGGGTATATTCTTCTGGGGCCAACGTCCTGACTTTC. This translates into CASRVYSSGANVLTF.

J is TRBJ2-2 and V is TRBV25-1; 12 bases are a match to TRBD1. CDR3 length equals 16 residues. Germline CDR1 is MGHDK and CDR2 is SYGVNS. V shed 3 bases and J 5 bases; nucleotides not matched to a gene: 4. The CDR3 region has the DNA TGTGCCAGCAGTGATGTGGGACAGGGGGCTACCGGGGAGCTGTTTTTT. Protein: CASSDVGQGATGELFF.

This chain links TRBV7-3 with TRBJ1-3; no clear D. With 5 bases removed from V and 0 bases from J, the gap between germline ends came to 11 bases. This CDR3 is built from 15 residues. Germline assignment: CDR1 SGHTA and CDR2 FQGTGA. This CDR3 is CASSPSGLSGNTIYF. CDR3 nucleotides: TGTGCCAGCAGCCCGTCAGGCCTCTCTGGAAACACCATATATTTT. Complete variable domain (other parts from reference TRBV7-3 and TRBJ1-3): GAGVSQTPSNKVTEKGKYVELRCDPISGHTALYWYRQSLGQGPEFLIYFQGTGAADDSGLPNDRFFAVRPEGSVSTLKIQRTERGDSAVYLCASSPSGLSGNTIYFGEGSWLTVV.

The V and J genes are TRBV4-1 and TRBJ1-4, with 7 bases aligning to TRBD1. CDR3 length: 15 residues. J lost 7 bases, V lost 3 bases, and 8 bases had no gene match. In germline, CDR1 is MGHRA, CDR2 YSYEKL. CDR3 loop: CASSHIDRVGEKLFF. The CDR3 coding sequence is TGCGCCAGCAGCCATATTGACAGGGTGGGTGAAAAACTGTTTTTT.

V is TRBV11-2 and J is TRBJ2-5, with D perhaps matching TRBD2 (7 bases). The CDR3 sequence is 16 residues long. Germline assignment: CDR1 SGHAT and CDR2 FQNNGV. Trimming left V 6 bases short and J 4 bases short, with 21 bases between. The CDR3 region is CASRYNRGAIGETQYF. The CDR3 coding sequence is TGTGCCAGCAGATACAACCGGGGGGCGATTGGAGAGACCCAGTACTTC.